These 18 T cell receptor beta chains originate from one sample sequenced in a study of blood T cell repertoires in COVID-19. Here immunoSEQ multiplex PCR was the method, and the copy in TCRdb shows in-frame clones only, minus some. The sample gives about 25,000 clones, around 90% of which show up once; about 8% is in the top ten. Sequences were obtained from peripheral blood. These receptors were obtained from a man aged 50-60 years with active COVID-19.

This rearrangement joins TRBV5-6 to TRBJ1-4; no reliable D call. Germline assignment: CDR1 SGHDT and CDR2 YYEEEE. Trimming took off 0 bases at V and 11 bases at J, with 17 bases between the two ends. CDR3 length: 15 residues. The CDR3 protein is CASSLGLTGIRKLFF. The CDR3 nucleotides are TGTGCCAGCAGCTTGGGGCTTACCGGGATACGGAAACTGTTTTTT. The whole variable domain, filled in from reference TRBV5-6 and TRBJ1-4, reads DAGVTQSPTHLIKTRGQQVTLRCSPKSGHDTVSWYQQALGQGPQFIFQYYEEEERQRGNFPDRFSGHQFPNYSSELNVNALLLGDSALYLCASSLGLTGIRKLFFGSGTQLSVL.

The V call is TRBV6-5, the J call TRBJ1-6, with D possibly matching TRBD1 (6 bases). V was cut by 0 bases and J by 9 bases, with 12 bases left in between. The CDR3 contains 15 residues. The germline gives CDR1 MNHEY, CDR2 SVGAGI. CDR3 residues: CASSYSGRGASPLHF. The CDR3 coding sequence is TGTGCCAGCAGTTACTCTGGCAGGGGTGCTTCACCCCTCCACTTT.

The rearrangement uses TRBV5-4 and TRBJ2-5; the match to TRBD2 covers 11 bases. The germline CDR1 and CDR2 sequences are SGHNT and YYREEE (reference sequence). The CDR3 consists of 17 residues. V gave up 4 bases and J gave up 4 bases; unmatched junction bases: 12. The CDR3, as DNA: TGTGCCAGCAGCCCCGGTACTCTAGCGGGGGGCGGAGAGACCCAGTACTTC. It encodes CASSPGTLAGGGETQYF.

In this sample, this clone is medium-sized. The chain employs TRBV25-1 and TRBJ1-1; TRBD1 agrees at 8 bases. After removal of 4 bases from V and 5 bases from J, the junction contained 0 bases not matched to a gene. The CDR3 runs 12 residues. Per the germline V gene, CDR1 is MGHDK and CDR2 is SYGVNS. Here the CDR3 reads CASSGDRTEAFF. As DNA, the CDR3 is TGTGCCAGCAGTGGGGACAGGACTGAAGCTTTCTTT.

The chain combines TRBV30 with TRBJ1-2, with a tentative D call TRBD1 (6 bases). This CDR3 is built from 13 residues. Germline-derived CDR1 and CDR2 are GTSNPN and SVGIG (reference sequence). In nucleotides, the CDR3 is TGTGCACAGGACAGCGGGGCTAACTATGGCTACACCTTC. Its protein product is CAQDSGANYGYTF.

The chain joins TRBV6-5 to TRBJ2-7; D call uncertain. Germline V CDR1 and CDR2: MNHEY, SVGAGI. Trimming took 5 bases from V and 4 from J, leaving 12 bases between them. This CDR3 has 13 residues. The CDR3 bases are TGTGCCAGCAGTACCGTTCCACATTACGAGCAGTACGTC. Translating gives CASSTVPHYEQYV.

J is TRBJ2-7 and V is TRBV19; tentatively, D is TRBD1 (6 bases). The CDR3 has 16 amino acids. Germline V CDR1 and CDR2: LNHDA, SQIVND (reference sequence). Trimming pared 5 bases from V and 2 bases from J, leaving 19 bases between. The CDR3 sequence: CASSLTGTRHPYEQYV. The CDR3 nucleotides read TGTGCCAGTAGTCTCACAGGGACCAGGCACCCCTACGAGCAGTACGTC.

The rearrangement links TRBV5-8 to TRBJ2-5, with 9 bases lining up with TRBD1. Germline trimming cut 2 bases from V and 4 bases from J; bases unmatched to any gene: 6. This CDR3 region has 15 residues. CDR1 is SGHTS, CDR2 YDEGEE, per germline. CDR3 in DNA: TGTGCCAGCAGCTTTCCGGGACAGGGAACAGAGACCCAGTACTTC. It translates to CASSFPGQGTETQYF.

The chain uses TRBV7-9 and TRBJ2-1, with TRBD2 as a possible D gene (5 bases). The CDR3 has 16 residues. Germline V lookup: CDR1 SEHNR, CDR2 FQNEAQ (reference sequence). Trimming pared 4 bases from V and 5 bases from J, leaving 18 bases between. This CDR3 is CASSSNRDSRDNEQFF. CDR3 bases: TGTGCCAGCAGCTCTAACCGGGATTCACGAGACAATGAGCAGTTCTTC.

The V and J genes are TRBV5-4 and TRBJ2-3; D is unresolved. This CDR3 has 14 residues. Germline CDR1 and CDR2: SGHNT and YYREEE (reference sequence). Trimming took off 3 bases at V and 6 bases at J, with 14 bases between the two ends. The CDR3 loop reads CASSSRSAGDTQYF. CDR3 bases: TGTGCCAGCAGCTCCCGTTCAGCCGGGGATACGCAGTATTTT. Drawing the rest from reference TRBV5-4 and TRBJ2-3, the complete variable domain is ETGVTQSPTHLIKTRGQQVTLRCSSQSGHNTVSWYQQALGQGPQFIFQYYREEENGRGNFPPRFSGLQFPNYSSELNVNALELDDSALYLCASSSRSAGDTQYFGPGTRLTVL.

V usage is TRBV28 and J usage is TRBJ1-1, with TRBD1 matching over 7 bases. V gave up 5 bases and J gave up 1 base; unmatched junction bases: 4. Germline CDR1 reads MDHEN; CDR2 reads SYDVKM. The CDR3 runs to 14 residues. CDR3 DNA: TGTGCCAGCAGTCCGGGACAGACGAACACTGAAGCTTTCTTT. It encodes CASSPGQTNTEAFF.

The chain uses TRBV4-3 and TRBJ2-2; 10 nucleotides align to TRBD2. V shed 4 bases and J 1 base; nucleotides not matched to a gene: 3. The CDR3 totals 16 residues. Germline V gene sequence: CDR1 LGHNA, CDR2 YSLEER. The CDR3 DNA follows: TGCGCCAGCAGCCTTTTAGCGGGAGGGAACACCGGGGAGCTGTTTTTT. Translation gives CASSLLAGGNTGELFF.

This chain uses TRBV28 with TRBJ1-4; TRBD1 matches at 7 bases. In germline, CDR1 is MDHEN, CDR2 SYDVKM. CDR3 length equals 15 residues. The V gene end was trimmed by 6 bases and the J gene end by 5 bases; junction bases not matched to a gene: 9. CDR3 in amino acids: CASSLLGTANEKLFF. The CDR3 DNA is TGTGCCAGCAGCCTCCTGGGGACAGCCAATGAAAAACTGTTTTTT.

J is TRBJ1-3 and V is TRBV19, with 9 bases that match TRBD1. V gave up 3 bases and J gave up 5 bases; unmatched junction bases: 5. The CDR3 spans 15 residues. CDR1 LNHDA and CDR2 SQIVND come from the germline V gene (reference sequence). The CDR3 region has the DNA TGTGCCAGTAGTATCTCCGGGACAGGGCGAAACACCATATATTTT. Amino acid sequence: CASSISGTGRNTIYF.

A note on this clone: The same CDR3 arises from other DNA sequences in this sample as well. The chain joins TRBV4-1 to TRBJ2-4; a possible D gene is TRBD2 (5 bases). Germline assignment: CDR1 MGHRA and CDR2 YSYEKL. V gave up 3 bases and J gave up 0 bases, with 12 bases separating them. The CDR3 totals 16 residues. CDR3 region: CASSQETGIAKNIQYF. In DNA, the CDR3 is TGCGCCAGCAGCCAGGAAACGGGGATAGCCAAAAACATTCAGTACTTC.

This clone is termed medium-sized. The rearrangement links TRBV6-1 to TRBJ2-7, with TRBD1 matching 8 bases. V was pared by 3 bases and J by 6 bases, with 4 bases of the junction left unmatched. The CDR3 runs to 13 residues. Germline V gene sequence: CDR1 MNHNS, CDR2 SASEGT. The CDR3 loop reads CASSDGTGTEQYF. For the CDR3, the DNA is TGTGCCAGCAGTGATGGGACAGGTACCGAGCAGTACTTC.

The chain links TRBV18 to TRBJ2-3; 13 positions match TRBD2. CDR1 and CDR2 from the germline V gene are KGHSH and LQKENI. Germline trimming cut 5 bases from V and 5 bases from J; bases unmatched to any gene: 10. This CDR3 spans 17 amino acids. Here the CDR3 DNA reads TGTGCCAGCTCAAGAAAAAGACTAGCGGGAGGTGTAGATACGCAGTATTTT. Amino acid sequence: CASSRKRLAGGVDTQYF.

The table lists this clone with a count of one. The CDR3 loop is CASSLGQEPYGYTF. The DNA of the CDR3 is TGTGCCAGCTCTCTAGGACAGGAGCCATATGGCTACACCTTC. The rearrangement joins TRBV18 to TRBJ1-2; TRBD1 matches 7 bases. V was clipped by 6 bases and J by 5 bases; unmatched bases: 9. The germline CDR1 and CDR2 sequences are KGHSH and LQKENI. The CDR3 is made up of 14 amino acids.